Listed below are T cell receptor beta chains from one sample, sequenced in a study of blood T cell repertoires in COVID-19. The table came from immunoSEQ multiplex PCR; TCRdb's copy has only in-frame clones and leaves some out. Among 250,000 or so clones, roughly 86% were seen once, and the ten largest hold about 8.6%. Material: peripheral blood. The receptors here all came from a man aged 35 to 55 with active or convalescent COVID-19. CDR3s include the opening cysteine and the closing phenylalanine or tryptophan. Fields, in order: CDR3 DNA, CDR3 protein, J gene, V gene, clone size, D gene. A D gene is named only where the DNA matches it firmly. Clone size is stated in some rows and not others, as once, few, many or a class when expanded.

CDR3nt: TGTGCCAGCAGCTCCGTTCGCGGGGGAAGCTCCTACGAGCAGTACTTC
CDR3aa: CASSSVRGGSSYEQYF
j_gene: TRBJ2-7
v_gene: TRBV7-6
abundance: -
d_gene: TRBD2

CDR3nt: TGTGCCAGCAGTACGTTGGGAGAGAACACTGAAGCTTTCTTT
CDR3aa: CASSTLGENTEAFF
j_gene: TRBJ1-1
v_gene: TRBV6-5
abundance: -
d_gene: -

CDR3nt: TGTGCCACCAGCAGAGAAGGGGGGGCGTGGGACTATGGCTACACCTTC
CDR3aa: CATSREGGAWDYGYTF
j_gene: TRBJ1-2
v_gene: TRBV15
abundance: -
d_gene: -

CDR3nt: TGTGCCAGTTCAAGGGGGTTAGACAGGCCGGGGCAGCCCCAGCATTTT
CDR3aa: CASSRGLDRPGQPQHF
j_gene: TRBJ1-5
v_gene: TRBV19
abundance: -
d_gene: -

CDR3nt: TGCGCCAGCAAGCAGGGACTAGCAGTCTACGAGCAGTACTTC
CDR3aa: CASKQGLAVYEQYF
j_gene: TRBJ2-7
v_gene: TRBV5-1
abundance: -
d_gene: TRBD2

CDR3nt: TGTGCCAGCAGTTACCTCCCAGGACTCAACTATGGCTACACCTTC
CDR3aa: CASSYLPGLNYGYTF
j_gene: TRBJ1-2
v_gene: TRBV2
abundance: -
d_gene: -

CDR3nt: TGTGCCAGCAGACCTGACAGGGATAATTCACCCCTCCACTTT
CDR3aa: CASRPDRDNSPLHF
j_gene: TRBJ1-6
v_gene: TRBV7-9
abundance: -
d_gene: TRBD1

CDR3nt: TGTGCCAGCAGCTTAGGGACAGGGGATCTGCCCCAGCATTTT
CDR3aa: CASSLGTGDLPQHF
j_gene: TRBJ1-5
v_gene: TRBV5-6
abundance: -
d_gene: TRBD1

CDR3nt: TGTGCCAGCAGTTTTACACAGAACTATGGCTACACCTTC
CDR3aa: CASSFTQNYGYTF
j_gene: TRBJ1-2
v_gene: TRBV6-5
abundance: few
d_gene: -

CDR3nt: TGCGCCAGCAGCCCTGGGGCTTCAGGTCCGACAGATACGCAGTATTTT
CDR3aa: CASSPGASGPTDTQYF
j_gene: TRBJ2-3
v_gene: TRBV5-1
abundance: -
d_gene: -

CDR3nt: TGTGCCAGCAGTTTATTGTCAGAAGAGACCCAGTACTTC
CDR3aa: CASSLLSEETQYF
j_gene: TRBJ2-5
v_gene: TRBV12-3/TRBV12-4
abundance: few
d_gene: -

CDR3nt: TGTGCCACCAGTGCCGGGGGGCGAGTCGAGCAGTACTTC
CDR3aa: CATSAGGRVEQYF
j_gene: TRBJ2-7
v_gene: TRBV24-1
abundance: -
d_gene: -

CDR3nt: TGCGCCATATCGGACGGGGTAGCGGATGGCTACACCTTC
CDR3aa: CAISDGVADGYTF
j_gene: TRBJ1-2
v_gene: TRBV5-1
abundance: -
d_gene: -

CDR3nt: TGCAGCGTTGTCAGGGGGCGCGGATCCTACAATGAGCAGTTCTTC
CDR3aa: CSVVRGRGSYNEQFF
j_gene: TRBJ2-1
v_gene: TRBV29-1
abundance: -
d_gene: TRBD1

CDR3nt: TGTGCCAGCAGTTCCCCTCGGGGCGGGAGTTTGAACGAGCAGTTCTTC
CDR3aa: CASSSPRGGSLNEQFF
j_gene: TRBJ2-1
v_gene: TRBV28
abundance: -
d_gene: TRBD2

CDR3nt: TGTGCCAGCAGCGTAGACCAGGGAATTGGTGAGACCCAGTACTTC
CDR3aa: CASSVDQGIGETQYF
j_gene: TRBJ2-5
v_gene: TRBV9
abundance: -
d_gene: -

CDR3nt: TGTGCCAGCAGTGATCTGGTACAGGAGTATAATTCACCCCTCCACTTT
CDR3aa: CASSDLVQEYNSPLHF
j_gene: TRBJ1-6
v_gene: TRBV6-1
abundance: -
d_gene: -

CDR3nt: TGTGCCTCCGGGGTGAACACCGGGGAGCTGTTTTTT
CDR3aa: CASGVNTGELFF
j_gene: TRBJ2-2
v_gene: TRBV10-3
abundance: few
d_gene: -

CDR3nt: TGTGCCAGCAGTTATAGTTCACCCCTCCACTTT
CDR3aa: CASSYSSPLHF
j_gene: TRBJ1-6
v_gene: TRBV2
abundance: -
d_gene: -

CDR3nt: TGTGCCAGCAGCTCCAGACTTCCGGGACTAGCGTTTCCAGATACGCAGTATTTT
CDR3aa: CASSSRLPGLAFPDTQYF
j_gene: TRBJ2-3
v_gene: TRBV7-2
abundance: once
d_gene: TRBD2

CDR3nt: TGTGCCAGTAGTATTCTGTCGGAGATTGGAAACACCATATATTTT
CDR3aa: CASSILSEIGNTIYF
j_gene: TRBJ1-3
v_gene: TRBV19
abundance: -
d_gene: -

CDR3nt: TGTGCCAGCAGCGTTAGCGGGAGGCCCTCCTACAATGAGCAGTTCTTC
CDR3aa: CASSVSGRPSYNEQFF
j_gene: TRBJ2-1
v_gene: TRBV9
abundance: -
d_gene: TRBD2

CDR3nt: TGTGCCAGCGGCGTCCGGGGAGCTAACTATGGCTACACCTTC
CDR3aa: CASGVRGANYGYTF
j_gene: TRBJ1-2
v_gene: TRBV5-6
abundance: -
d_gene: -

CDR3nt: TGTGCCAGCAGCTCCGGGTCCGCCACAGATACGCAGTATTTT
CDR3aa: CASSSGSATDTQYF
j_gene: TRBJ2-3
v_gene: TRBV7-3
abundance: -
d_gene: -

CDR3nt: TGTGCCAGCAGCTTAGAACAGGGACACACCGGGGAGCTGTTTTTT
CDR3aa: CASSLEQGHTGELFF
j_gene: TRBJ2-2
v_gene: TRBV7-9
abundance: -
d_gene: -